This T cell receptor (beta chain) was sequenced for a study of T cells after yellow fever vaccination. V shed 0 bases and J shed 0 bases, with 8 bases lying between them. The CDR3 totals 15 residues. Germline-derived CDR1 and CDR2 are KGHSH and LQKENI. TCRdb redid the calling of the 5' RACE reads with MiXCR, one entry per CDR3 protein. Of a few hundred thousand distinct CDR3 sequences in the sample, about 5.2% were seen once. Only a few counts were recorded for this clonotype. The chain uses TRBV18 and TRBJ1-1; the D is unclear. The clonotype was recovered from a man younger than 30 who received the YFV17D yellow fever vaccine. Specimen: CD4+ T cells sorted from PBMCs, collected on the day of the yellow fever booster vaccination. Written as DNA, the CDR3 is TGTGCCAGCTCACCACCGAACAGCTTGAACACTGAAGCTTTCTTT. Residues: CASSPPNSLNTEAFF.